The 8 T cell receptor beta chains in this list originate from one sample, sequenced in a study of blood T cell repertoires in COVID-19 (dated by TCRdb to 2018 to 2021). Library preparation used the immunoSEQ multiplex PCR assay. In TCRdb, the immuneACCESS table is reduced to in-frame sequences with V and J assigned. These tables do not hold every clone; where another copy was compared, an unresolved V gene accounts for under half, and the others remain unexplained. In all, the sample holds approximately 230,000 clones, and about 85% of those were seen once. Clones ranked in the top ten supply under 6.5% of the sample. The sequencing input was PBMCs or T cells enriched from blood (not recorded which). The receptors were gathered from a woman aged 25 to 39 with acute COVID-19.

V gene TRBV18 combines with J gene TRBJ2-1, with 10 bases aligning to TRBD2. This CDR3 is 15 amino acids long. From germline, CDR1 is KGHSH and CDR2 LQKENI. Trimming removed 4 bases from V and 8 bases from J; junction bases left unmatched: 8. CDR3: CASSQKREGTYEQFF. In nucleotides, the CDR3 is TGTGCCAGCTCACAAAAGCGGGAGGGCACGTATGAGCAGTTCTTC.

The chain recombines TRBV28 with TRBJ2-7, with TRBD2 matching over 8 bases. Unmatched junction bases numbered 8, after V lost 6 bases and J lost 1 base. The germline gives CDR1 MDHEN, CDR2 SYDVKM. The CDR3 runs to 15 residues. The chain's CDR3 is CASRPQRGRSYEQYF. In nucleotides, the CDR3 is TGTGCCAGCAGGCCCCAGCGGGGGCGGTCCTACGAGCAGTACTTC.

This chain uses TRBV7-2 with TRBJ1-5; 10 bases are shared with TRBD1. With 3 bases clipped from V and 6 bases from J, the junction kept 8 bases outside the gene matches. Germline V gives CDR1 SGHTA, CDR2 FQGNSA. The CDR3 sequence is 16 residues long. In nucleotides, the CDR3 is TGTGCCAGCAGCTTCTCCGGGACAGGGGTGGCTCAGCCCCAGCATTTT. It yields the protein CASSFSGTGVAQPQHF.

V usage is TRBV9 and J usage is TRBJ2-7; tentatively, D is TRBD1 (6 bases). The CDR3 has 15 residues. Germline-derived CDR1 and CDR2 are SGDLS and YYNGEE. The V and J ends lost 0 bases and 0 bases respectively, with 10 bases between them. In nucleotides, the CDR3 is TGTGCCAGCAGCGTAGATGGGACAAGCTCCTACGAGCAGTACTTC. This sequence encodes CASSVDGTSSYEQYF.

The chain couples TRBV27 to TRBJ2-5, with a tentative D call TRBD1 (6 bases). CDR1 and CDR2 (germline): MNHEY, SMNVEV (reference sequence). Deletions cut 4 bases from V and 2 bases from J, with 11 bases between. This CDR3 comprises 14 residues. This chain's CDR3 is CASSSWTEQETQYF. DNA for the CDR3: TGTGCCAGCAGTTCATGGACAGAACAAGAGACCCAGTACTTC.

The V call is TRBV30, the J call TRBJ1-2; 7 bases are a match to TRBD1. The junction had 7 bases not matched to a gene; V was cut back by 8 bases and J by 4 bases. There are 12 residues in the CDR3. Looked up from germline, CDR1 is GTSNPN and CDR2 is SVGIG (reference sequence). CDR3 residues: CAKRDSPYGYTF. CDR3 in DNA: TGTGCCAAGAGGGACAGCCCCTATGGCTACACCTTC. Full variable domain (remainder filled in from reference TRBV30 and TRBJ1-2): SQTIHQWPATLVQPVGSPLSLECTVEGTSNPNLYWYRQAAGRGLQLLFYSVGIGQISSEVPQNLSASRPQDRQFILSSKKLLLSDSGFYLCAKRDSPYGYTFGSGTRLTVV.

This sequence joins TRBV6-5 and TRBJ2-7, with D possibly being TRBD1 (5 bases). V was clipped by 6 bases and J by 1 base, with 7 bases between them. This CDR3 spans 12 amino acids. Germline V gives CDR1 MNHEY, CDR2 SVGAGI. CDR3 nucleotide sequence: TGTGCCAGCAGGGCAGGGTCCTACGAGCAGTACTTC. This sequence encodes CASRAGSYEQYF.

The V call is TRBV18, the J call TRBJ2-1; 11 bases map to TRBD2. The CDR3 runs to 16 residues. Germline trimming cut 2 bases from V and 4 bases from J; bases unmatched to any gene: 4. The germline V gene has CDR1 KGHSH and CDR2 LQKENI. The CDR3 DNA reads as TGTGCCAGCTCACCAGCTAGCGGGGGGTTTTACAATGAGCAGTTCTTC. It codes for CASSPASGGFYNEQFF.